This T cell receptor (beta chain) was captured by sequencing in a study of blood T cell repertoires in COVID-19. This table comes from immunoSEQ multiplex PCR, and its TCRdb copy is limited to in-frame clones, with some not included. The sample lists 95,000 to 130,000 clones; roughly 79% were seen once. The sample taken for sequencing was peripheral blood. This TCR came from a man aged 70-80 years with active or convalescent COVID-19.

CDR3 in DNA: TGCGCCAGCAGTGTTCAGGGCCACGAGCAGTACTTC. Protein product: CASSVQGHEQYF. J is TRBJ2-7 and V is TRBV10-2; TRBD1 might be the D (5 bases). The CDR3 contains 12 residues. Germline lookup yields CDR1 WSHSY and CDR2 SAAADI. Between the trimmed V and J ends, which lost 4 bases and 5 bases, there was a span of 9 bases.